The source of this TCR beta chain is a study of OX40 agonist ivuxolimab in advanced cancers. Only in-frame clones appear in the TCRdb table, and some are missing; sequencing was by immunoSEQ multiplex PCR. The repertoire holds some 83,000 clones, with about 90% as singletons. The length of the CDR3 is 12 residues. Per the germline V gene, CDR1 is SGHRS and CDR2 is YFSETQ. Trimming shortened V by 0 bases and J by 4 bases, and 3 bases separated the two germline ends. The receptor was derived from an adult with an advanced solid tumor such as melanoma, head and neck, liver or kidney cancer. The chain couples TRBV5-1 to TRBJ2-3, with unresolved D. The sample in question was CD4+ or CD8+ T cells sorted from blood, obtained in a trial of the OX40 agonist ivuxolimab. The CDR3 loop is CASSLVPDTQYF. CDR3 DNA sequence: TGCGCCAGCAGCTTGGTTCCAGATACGCAGTATTTT.